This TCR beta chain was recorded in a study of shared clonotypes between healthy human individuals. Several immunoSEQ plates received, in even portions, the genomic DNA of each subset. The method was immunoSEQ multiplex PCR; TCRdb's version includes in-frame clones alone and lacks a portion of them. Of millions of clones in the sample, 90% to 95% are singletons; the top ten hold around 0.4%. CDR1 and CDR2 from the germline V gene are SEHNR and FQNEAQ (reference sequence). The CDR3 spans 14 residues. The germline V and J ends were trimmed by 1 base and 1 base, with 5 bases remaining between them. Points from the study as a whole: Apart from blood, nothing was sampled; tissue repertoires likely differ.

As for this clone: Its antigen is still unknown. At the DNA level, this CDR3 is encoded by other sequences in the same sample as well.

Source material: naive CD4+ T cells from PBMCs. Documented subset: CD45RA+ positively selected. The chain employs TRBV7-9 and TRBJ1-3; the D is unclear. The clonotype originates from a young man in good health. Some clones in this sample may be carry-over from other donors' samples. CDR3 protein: CASSLGVSGNTIYF. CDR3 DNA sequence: TGTGCCAGCAGCTTAGGGGTTTCTGGAAACACCATATATTTT.